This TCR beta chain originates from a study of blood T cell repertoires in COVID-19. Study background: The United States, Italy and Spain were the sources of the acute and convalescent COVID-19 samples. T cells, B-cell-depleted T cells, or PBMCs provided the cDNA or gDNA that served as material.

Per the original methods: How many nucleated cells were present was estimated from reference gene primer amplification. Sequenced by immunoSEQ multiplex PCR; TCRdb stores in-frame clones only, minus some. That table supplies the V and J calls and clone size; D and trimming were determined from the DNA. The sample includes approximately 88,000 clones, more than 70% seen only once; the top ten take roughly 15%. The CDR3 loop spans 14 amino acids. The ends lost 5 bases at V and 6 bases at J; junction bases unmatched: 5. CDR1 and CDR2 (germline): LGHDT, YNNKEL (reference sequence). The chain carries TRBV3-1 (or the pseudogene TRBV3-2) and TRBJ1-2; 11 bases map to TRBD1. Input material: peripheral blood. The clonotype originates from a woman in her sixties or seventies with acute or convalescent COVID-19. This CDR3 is CASSSGQGADGYTF. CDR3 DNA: TGTGCCAGCAGCTCAGGACAGGGGGCAGATGGCTACACCTTC.